Listed below are T cell receptor beta chains from one sample, sequenced in a study of CD8 T cell repertoires and HIV-1 epitope variants. Using immunoSEQ multiplex PCR, the repertoire was profiled, and TCRdb retains in-frame clones only, with some absent. The sample includes about 5,500 clones, roughly 69% of them seen just once. These receptors have no known antigen. Specimen: cultured CD8+ T cells derived from PBMCs. The receptors come from a male donor with HIV. Each CDR3 is given with its conserved first and last residue. The D gene is left open where the match is weak. Size is omitted from some rows. Given values are once, few, many or a class for expanded clones.

j_call,clone_size,d_call,v_call,cdr3_length,cdr3_nt,cdr3_aa
TRBJ1-2,few,NA,TRBV7-3,14,TGTGCCAGCAGCTTAACGGGCAGGGAAAATGGCTACACCTTC,CASSLTGRENGYTF
TRBJ2-3,few,TRBD1,TRBV2,15,TGTGCCAGCAGAGGTGGACAGGTTAGCACAGATACGCAGTATTTT,CASRGGQVSTDTQYF
TRBJ2-1,NA,NA,TRBV9,14,TGTGCCAGCAGCTTTCAAATCGGTGGGGATGAGCAGTTCTTC,CASSFQIGGDEQFF
TRBJ2-1,once,TRBD1,TRBV6-5,15,TGTGCCAGCAGTTATCCCGGGACAGGGCGGAATGAGCAGTTCTTC,CASSYPGTGRNEQFF
TRBJ2-5,NA,NA,TRBV11-2,14,TGTGCCAGCAGCTTAGCAGGGTACGGGGAGACCCAGTACTTC,CASSLAGYGETQYF
TRBJ2-1,NA,NA,TRBV28,13,TGTGCCAGCGATCCGGGCCTCTACAATGAGCAGTTCTTC,CASDPGLYNEQFF
TRBJ2-7,NA,TRBD2,TRBV19,14,TGTGCCAGTAGTATTACCGGGGGGTCTGGAGAGCAGTACTTC,CASSITGGSGEQYF
TRBJ2-6,NA,NA,TRBV9,13,TGTGCCCGGCCGGACTACGGGGCCAACGTCCTGACTTTC,CARPDYGANVLTF
TRBJ2-7,few,NA,TRBV11-2,12,TGTGCCAGCGGGGAACGGGGTCGAGAGCAGTACTTC,CASGERGREQYF
TRBJ2-3,once,TRBD2,TRBV27,17,TGTGCCAGCAGTTCAATCGTACTAGCGGGAGTTTCTGATACGCAGTATTTT,CASSSIVLAGVSDTQYF
TRBJ2-1,NA,NA,TRBV5-4,13,TGTGCCAGCAGCTTGTCGCAGGGCAGCGAGCAGTTCTTC,CASSLSQGSEQFF
TRBJ2-1,NA,NA,TRBV5-1,14,TGCGCCAGCAGCTTGGAACAGACCAGCAATGAGCAGTTCTTC,CASSLEQTSNEQFF
TRBJ2-3,NA,NA,TRBV4-3,15,TGCGCCAGCAGCCAAGATTTGGGGGCGGAAGATACGCAGTATTTT,CASSQDLGAEDTQYF
TRBJ2-5,NA,NA,TRBV7-9,10,TGTGCCAGCAGCTTAGAGACCCAGTACTTC,CASSLETQYF
TRBJ2-7,NA,NA,TRBV28,17,TGTGCCAGCAGTTTCGCTGGGTCGGGATCTATAACCTACGAGCAGTACTTC,CASSFAGSGSITYEQYF
TRBJ2-7,NA,TRBD2,TRBV9,15,TGTGCCAGCAGCGTATGGGCTAGCGGGAGCGGTGAGCAGTACTTC,CASSVWASGSGEQYF
TRBJ1-6,NA,NA,TRBV4-3,14,TGCGCCAGCAGCCAAGGAGATGAAGGGCGGCCTCTCCACTTT,CASSQGDEGRPLHF
TRBJ2-1,NA,NA,TRBV5-4,17,TGTGCCAGCAGCCCCCAGGGTGGACTCCCCGCCGACAATGAGCAGTTCTTC,CASSPQGGLPADNEQFF